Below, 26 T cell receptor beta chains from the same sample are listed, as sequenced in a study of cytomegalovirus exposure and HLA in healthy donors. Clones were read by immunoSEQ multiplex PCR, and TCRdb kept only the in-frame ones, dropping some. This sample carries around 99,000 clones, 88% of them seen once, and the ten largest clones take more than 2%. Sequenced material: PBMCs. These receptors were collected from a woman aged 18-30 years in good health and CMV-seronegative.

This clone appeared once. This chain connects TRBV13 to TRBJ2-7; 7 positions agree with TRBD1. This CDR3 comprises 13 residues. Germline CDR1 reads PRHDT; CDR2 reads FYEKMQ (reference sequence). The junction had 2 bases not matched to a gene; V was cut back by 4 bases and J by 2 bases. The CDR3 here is CASSSDRAYEQYF. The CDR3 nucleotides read TGTGCCAGCAGCTCAGACAGGGCCTACGAGCAGTACTTC.

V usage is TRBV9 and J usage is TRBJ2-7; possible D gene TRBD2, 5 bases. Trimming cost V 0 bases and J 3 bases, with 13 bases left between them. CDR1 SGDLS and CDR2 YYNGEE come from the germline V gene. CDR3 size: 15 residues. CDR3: CASSVGPPGVYEQYF. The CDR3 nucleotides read TGTGCCAGCAGCGTAGGGCCTCCCGGGGTCTACGAGCAGTACTTC.

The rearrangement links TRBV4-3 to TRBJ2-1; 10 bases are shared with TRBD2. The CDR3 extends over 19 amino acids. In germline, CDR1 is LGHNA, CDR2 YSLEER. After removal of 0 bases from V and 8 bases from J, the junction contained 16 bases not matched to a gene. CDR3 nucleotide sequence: TGCGCCAGCAGCCAAGACGAGACTCTAGCGGGGGCCCTCACGGATGAGCAGTTCTTC. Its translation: CASSQDETLAGALTDEQFF.

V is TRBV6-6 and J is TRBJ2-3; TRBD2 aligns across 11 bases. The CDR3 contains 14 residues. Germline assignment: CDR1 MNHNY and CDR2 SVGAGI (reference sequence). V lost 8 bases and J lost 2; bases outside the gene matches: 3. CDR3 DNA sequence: TGTGCCAGCGTTAGCGGGGGGGACACAGATACGCAGTATTTT. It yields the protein CASVSGGDTDTQYF.

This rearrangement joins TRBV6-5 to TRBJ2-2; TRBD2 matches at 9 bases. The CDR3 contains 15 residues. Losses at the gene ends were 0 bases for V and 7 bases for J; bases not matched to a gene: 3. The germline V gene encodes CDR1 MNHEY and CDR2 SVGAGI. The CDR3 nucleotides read TGTGCCAGCAGTTACTCGGGACTAGCAGGCGGGGAGCTGTTTTTT. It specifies CASSYSGLAGGELFF.

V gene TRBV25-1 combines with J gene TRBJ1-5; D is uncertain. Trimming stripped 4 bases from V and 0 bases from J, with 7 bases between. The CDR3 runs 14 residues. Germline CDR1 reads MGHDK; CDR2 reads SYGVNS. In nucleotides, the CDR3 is TGTGCCAGCAGTGTGCGGAGTAGCAATCAGCCCCAGCATTTT. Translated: CASSVRSSNQPQHF.

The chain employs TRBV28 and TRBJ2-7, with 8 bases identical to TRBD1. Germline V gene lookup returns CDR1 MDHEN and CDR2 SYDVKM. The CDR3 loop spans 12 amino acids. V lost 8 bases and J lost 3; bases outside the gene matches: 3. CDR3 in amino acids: CASQTGGYEQYF. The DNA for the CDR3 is TGTGCCAGCCAAACAGGGGGCTACGAGCAGTACTTC.

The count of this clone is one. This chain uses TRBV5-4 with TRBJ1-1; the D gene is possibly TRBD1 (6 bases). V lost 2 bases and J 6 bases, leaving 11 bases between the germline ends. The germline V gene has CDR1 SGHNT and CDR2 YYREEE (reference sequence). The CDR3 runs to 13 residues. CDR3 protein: CASSLQGTPEAFF. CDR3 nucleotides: TGTGCCAGCAGCTTACAGGGAACCCCTGAAGCTTTCTTT.

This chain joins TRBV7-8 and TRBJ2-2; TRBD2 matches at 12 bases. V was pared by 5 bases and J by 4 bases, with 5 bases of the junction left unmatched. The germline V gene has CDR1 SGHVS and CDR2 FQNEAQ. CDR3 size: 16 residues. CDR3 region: CASSPLAGGPTGELFF. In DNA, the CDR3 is TGTGCCAGCAGCCCCCTAGCGGGAGGGCCCACCGGGGAGCTGTTTTTT.

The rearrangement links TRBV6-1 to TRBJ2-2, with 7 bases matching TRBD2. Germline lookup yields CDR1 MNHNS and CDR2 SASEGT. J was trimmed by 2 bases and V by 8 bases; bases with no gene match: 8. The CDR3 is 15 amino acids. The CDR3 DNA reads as TGTGCCAGCTGGGGGGGAGGGAGAAACACCGGGGAGCTGTTTTTT. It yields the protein CASWGGGRNTGELFF.

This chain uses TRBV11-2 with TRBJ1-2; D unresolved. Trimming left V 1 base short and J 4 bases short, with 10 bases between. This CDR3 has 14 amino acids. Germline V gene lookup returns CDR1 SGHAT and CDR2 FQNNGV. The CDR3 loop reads CASSLVQAPYGYTF. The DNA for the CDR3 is TGTGCCAGCAGCTTAGTTCAGGCGCCCTATGGCTACACCTTC.

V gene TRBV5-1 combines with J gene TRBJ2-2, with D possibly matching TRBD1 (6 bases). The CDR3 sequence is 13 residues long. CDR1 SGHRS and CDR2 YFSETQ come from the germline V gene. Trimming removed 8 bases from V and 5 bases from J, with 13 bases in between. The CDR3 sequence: CASNAGATGELFF. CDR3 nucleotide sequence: TGCGCCAGTAACGCAGGGGCAACCGGGGAGCTGTTTTTT.

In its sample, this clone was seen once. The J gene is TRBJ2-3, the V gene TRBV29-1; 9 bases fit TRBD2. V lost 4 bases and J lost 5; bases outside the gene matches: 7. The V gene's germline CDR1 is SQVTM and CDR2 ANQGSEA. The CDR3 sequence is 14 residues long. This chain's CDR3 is CSVVERGARDTQYF. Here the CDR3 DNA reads TGCAGCGTTGTGGAGCGGGGGGCGAGAGATACGCAGTATTTT.

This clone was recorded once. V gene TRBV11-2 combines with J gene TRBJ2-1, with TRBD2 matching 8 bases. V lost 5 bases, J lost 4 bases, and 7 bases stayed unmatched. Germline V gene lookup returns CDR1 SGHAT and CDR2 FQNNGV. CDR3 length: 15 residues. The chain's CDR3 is CASSVTSGLYNEQFF. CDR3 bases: TGTGCCAGCAGCGTAACTAGCGGACTATACAATGAGCAGTTCTTC.

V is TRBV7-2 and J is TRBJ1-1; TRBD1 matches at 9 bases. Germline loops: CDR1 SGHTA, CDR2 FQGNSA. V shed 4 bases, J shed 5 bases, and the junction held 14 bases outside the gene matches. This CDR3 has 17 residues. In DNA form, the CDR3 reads TGTGCCAGCAGCTCACCCTCACAGGGACAGGGTAGAACTGAAGCTTTCTTT. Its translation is CASSSPSQGQGRTEAFF.

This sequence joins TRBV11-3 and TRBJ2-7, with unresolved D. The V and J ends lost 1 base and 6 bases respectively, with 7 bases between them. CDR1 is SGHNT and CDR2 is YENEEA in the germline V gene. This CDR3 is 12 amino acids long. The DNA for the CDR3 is TGTGCCAGCAGCTTAGGATACGGCGAGCAGTACTTC. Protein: CASSLGYGEQYF.

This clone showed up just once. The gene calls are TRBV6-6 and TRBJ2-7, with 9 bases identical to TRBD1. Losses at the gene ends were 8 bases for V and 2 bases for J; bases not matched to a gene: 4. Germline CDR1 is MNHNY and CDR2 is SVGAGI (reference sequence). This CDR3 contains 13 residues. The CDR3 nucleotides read TGTGCCAGCGCTGGGACAGGGACCTACGAGCAGTACTTC. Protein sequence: CASAGTGTYEQYF.

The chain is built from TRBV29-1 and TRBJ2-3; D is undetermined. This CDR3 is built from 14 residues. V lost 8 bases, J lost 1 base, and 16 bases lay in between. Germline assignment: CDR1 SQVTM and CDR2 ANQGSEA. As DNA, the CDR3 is TGCAGCTCTGGTCCCCATGGGCGCACAGATACGCAGTATTTT. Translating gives CSSGPHGRTDTQYF.

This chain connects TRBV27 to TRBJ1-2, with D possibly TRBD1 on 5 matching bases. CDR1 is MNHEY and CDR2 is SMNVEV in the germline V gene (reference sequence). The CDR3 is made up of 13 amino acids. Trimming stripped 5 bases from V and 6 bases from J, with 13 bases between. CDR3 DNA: TGTGCCAGCAGTCCATCAGGGTTTCATGGCTACACCTTC. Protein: CASSPSGFHGYTF.

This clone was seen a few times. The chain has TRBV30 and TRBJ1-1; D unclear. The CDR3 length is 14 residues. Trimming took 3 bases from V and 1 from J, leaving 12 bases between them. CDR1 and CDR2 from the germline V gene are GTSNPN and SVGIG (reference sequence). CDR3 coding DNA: TGTGCCTGGAGCCCGGACTTGGAGAACACTGAAGCTTTCTTT. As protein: CAWSPDLENTEAFF.

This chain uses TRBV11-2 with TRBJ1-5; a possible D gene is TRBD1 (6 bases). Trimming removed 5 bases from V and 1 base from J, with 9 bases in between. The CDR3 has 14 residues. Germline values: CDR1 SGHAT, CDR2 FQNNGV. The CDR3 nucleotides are TGTGCCAGCAGCAAACAGGGAAGCAATCAGCCCCAGCATTTT. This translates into CASSKQGSNQPQHF.

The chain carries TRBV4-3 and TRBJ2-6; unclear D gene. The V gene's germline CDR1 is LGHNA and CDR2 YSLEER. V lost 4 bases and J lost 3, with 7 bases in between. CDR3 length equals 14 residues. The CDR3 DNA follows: TGCGCCAGCAGCCCTAGATATGGGGCCAACGTCCTGACTTTC. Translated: CASSPRYGANVLTF.

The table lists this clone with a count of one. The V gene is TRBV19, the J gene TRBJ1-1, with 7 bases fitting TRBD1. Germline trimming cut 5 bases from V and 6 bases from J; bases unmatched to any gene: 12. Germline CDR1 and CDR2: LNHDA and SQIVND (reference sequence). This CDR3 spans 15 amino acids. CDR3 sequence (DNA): TGTGCCAGTAGTGAAGAGGGGGCGGGCGTTCCTGAAGCTTTCTTT. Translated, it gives CASSEEGAGVPEAFF.

CDR3 bases: TGTGCCAGCATGGGAGGGCCCCCGAACACTGAAGCTTTCTTT. This sequence encodes CASMGGPPNTEAFF. The chain uses TRBV6-5 and TRBJ1-1; D gene unclear. Germline V CDR1 and CDR2: MNHEY, SVGAGI. The CDR3 consists of 14 residues. V was cut by 7 bases and J by 1 base, with 13 bases left in between.

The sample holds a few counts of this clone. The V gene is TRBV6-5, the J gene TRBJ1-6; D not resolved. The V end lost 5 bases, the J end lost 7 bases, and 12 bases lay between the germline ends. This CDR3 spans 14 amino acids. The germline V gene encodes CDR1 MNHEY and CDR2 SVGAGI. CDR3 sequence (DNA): TGTGCCAGCAGTGGCGAACAGCTCAATTCACCCCTCCACTTT. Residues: CASSGEQLNSPLHF.

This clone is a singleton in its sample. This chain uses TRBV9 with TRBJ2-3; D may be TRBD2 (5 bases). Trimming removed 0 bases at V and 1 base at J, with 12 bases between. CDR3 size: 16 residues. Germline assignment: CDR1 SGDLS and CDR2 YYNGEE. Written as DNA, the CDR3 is TGTGCCAGCAGCGTAGAAATCAGCGGTGGCACAGATACGCAGTATTTT. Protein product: CASSVEISGGTDTQYF.